This T cell receptor beta chain was retrieved from a study of lymphopenia after photon versus proton radiotherapy. CDR1 is SGHDT and CDR2 is YYEEEE in the germline V gene. The J segment lost 12 bases and the V segment lost 5 bases, leaving 17 bases of the junction unmatched. CDR3 size: 16 residues. Some clones are missing from TCRdb's copy, which holds only in-frame ones; the method was immunoSEQ multiplex PCR. The table lists approximately 23,000 clones, roughly 91% of them singletons. The sample was peripheral blood, taken from a patient treated with proton-based radiotherapy. This clonotype originated in a man aged 80 or over with esophageal cancer. The chain recombines TRBV5-6 with TRBJ2-1; TRBD2 matches 10 bases. The CDR3 loop is CASSLNPLAGVKMQFF. Written as DNA, the CDR3 is TGTGCCAGCAGTTTGAACCCTCTAGCGGGAGTAAAGATGCAGTTCTTC.